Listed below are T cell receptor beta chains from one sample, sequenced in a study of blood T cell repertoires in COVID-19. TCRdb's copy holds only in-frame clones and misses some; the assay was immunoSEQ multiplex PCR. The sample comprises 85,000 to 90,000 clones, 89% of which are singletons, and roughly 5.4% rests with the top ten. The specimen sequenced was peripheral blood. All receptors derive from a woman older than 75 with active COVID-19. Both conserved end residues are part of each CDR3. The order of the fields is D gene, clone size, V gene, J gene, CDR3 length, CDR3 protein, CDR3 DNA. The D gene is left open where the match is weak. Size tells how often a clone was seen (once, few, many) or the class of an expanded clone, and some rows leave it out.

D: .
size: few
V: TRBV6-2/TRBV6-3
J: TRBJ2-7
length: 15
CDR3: CASSYSFDSTYEQYF
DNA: TGTGCCAGCAGTTACTCGTTTGACTCAACCTACGAGCAGTACTTC

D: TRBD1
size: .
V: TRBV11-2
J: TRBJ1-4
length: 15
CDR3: CASSITGGVSEKLFF
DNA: TGTGCCAGCAGCATTACAGGGGGCGTTTCTGAAAAACTGTTTTTT

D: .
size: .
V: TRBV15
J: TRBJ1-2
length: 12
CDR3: CATSRELLGYTF
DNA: TGTGCCACCAGCAGAGAACTCTTGGGCTACACCTTC

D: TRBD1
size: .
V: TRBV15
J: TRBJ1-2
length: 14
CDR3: CATSRGGQGYGYTF
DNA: TGTGCCACCAGCAGAGGGGGACAGGGCTATGGCTACACCTTC

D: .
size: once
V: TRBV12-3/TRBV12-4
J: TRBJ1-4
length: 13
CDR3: CASSLSGDEKLFF
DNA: TGTGCCAGCAGTTTATCCGGGGATGAAAAACTGTTTTTT

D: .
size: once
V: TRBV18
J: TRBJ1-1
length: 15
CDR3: CASSPGWGQDTEAFF
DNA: TGTGCCAGCTCACCCGGGTGGGGGCAGGACACTGAAGCTTTCTTT

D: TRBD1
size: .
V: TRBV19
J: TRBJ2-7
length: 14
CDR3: CASSRGQGPYEQYF
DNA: TGTGCCAGTAGTAGGGGACAGGGTCCCTACGAGCAGTACTTC

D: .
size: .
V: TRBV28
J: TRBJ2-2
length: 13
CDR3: CASSPSNTGELFF
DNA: TGTGCCAGCAGCCCCTCGAACACCGGGGAGCTGTTTTTT

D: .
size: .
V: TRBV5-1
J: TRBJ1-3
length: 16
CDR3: CASTARTGGSGNTIYF
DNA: TGCGCCAGCACCGCCCGGACGGGGGGTTCTGGAAACACCATATATTTT

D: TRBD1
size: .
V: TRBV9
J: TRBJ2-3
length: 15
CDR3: CASSVRGPPEDTQYF
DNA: TGTGCCAGCAGCGTCAGGGGGCCTCCGGAAGATACGCAGTATTTT

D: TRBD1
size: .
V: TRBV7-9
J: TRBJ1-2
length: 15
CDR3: CASSFGGTRGHGYTF
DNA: TGTGCCAGCAGCTTTGGGGGCACCAGGGGGCATGGCTACACCTTC

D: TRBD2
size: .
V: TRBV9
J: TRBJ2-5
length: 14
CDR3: CASSVGLAEETQYF
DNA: TGTGCCAGCAGCGTAGGACTAGCTGAAGAGACCCAGTACTTC

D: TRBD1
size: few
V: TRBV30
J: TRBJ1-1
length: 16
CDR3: CAWSAPPTGMNTEAFF
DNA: TGTGCCTGGAGTGCCCCCCCGACAGGGATGAACACTGAAGCTTTCTTT

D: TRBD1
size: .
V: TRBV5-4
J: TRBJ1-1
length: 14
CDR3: CASSRGQLNTEAFF
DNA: TGTGCCAGCAGCCGGGGACAGCTGAACACTGAAGCTTTCTTT

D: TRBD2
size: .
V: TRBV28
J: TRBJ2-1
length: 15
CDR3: CASSPMGGLYNEQFF
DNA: TGTGCCAGCAGTCCTATGGGGGGACTATACAATGAGCAGTTCTTC

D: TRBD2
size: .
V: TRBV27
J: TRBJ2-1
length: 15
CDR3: CASSLEREGYNEQFF
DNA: TGTGCCAGCAGTTTAGAACGGGAGGGCTACAATGAGCAGTTCTTC

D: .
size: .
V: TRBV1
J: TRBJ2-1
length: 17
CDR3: CTSSQVPLAGGYNEQFF
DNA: TGCACCAGCAGCCAAGTCCCCCTAGCGGGTGGTTACAATGAGCAGTTCTTC

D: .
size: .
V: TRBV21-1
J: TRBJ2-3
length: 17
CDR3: CASSPRTGWDATDTQYF
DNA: TGTGCCAGCAGCCCGAGGACAGGGTGGGACGCTACAGATACGCAGTATTTT

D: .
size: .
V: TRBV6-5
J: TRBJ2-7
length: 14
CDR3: CASSRGSRDGEQYF
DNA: TGTGCCAGCAGTCGGGGGAGCAGGGACGGGGAGCAGTACTTC

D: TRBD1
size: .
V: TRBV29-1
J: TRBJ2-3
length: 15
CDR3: CSVEVGDRGLDTQYF
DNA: TGCAGCGTTGAAGTGGGGGACAGGGGGTTAGATACGCAGTATTTT

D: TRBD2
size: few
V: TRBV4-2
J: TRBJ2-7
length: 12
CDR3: CASSQGGGAPRF
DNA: TGTGCCAGCAGCCAAGGGGGAGGGGCTCCTCGCTTC

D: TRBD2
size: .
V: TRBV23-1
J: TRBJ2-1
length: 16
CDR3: CASSQSRTRSSNEQFF
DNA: TGCGCCAGCAGTCAATCGAGGACTAGGTCCTCCAATGAGCAGTTCTTC

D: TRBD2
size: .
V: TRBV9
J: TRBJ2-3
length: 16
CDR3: CASSPHASGRTDTQYF
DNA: TGTGCCAGCAGCCCCCACGCTAGCGGGAGAACAGATACGCAGTATTTT

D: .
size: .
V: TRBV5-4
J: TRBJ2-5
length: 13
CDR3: CASSVDGLETQYF
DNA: TGTGCCAGCAGCGTGGACGGACTAGAGACCCAGTACTTC

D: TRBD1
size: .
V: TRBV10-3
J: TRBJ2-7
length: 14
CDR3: CAISDPQGAREQYF
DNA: TGTGCCATCAGTGACCCCCAGGGGGCGCGCGAGCAGTACTTC

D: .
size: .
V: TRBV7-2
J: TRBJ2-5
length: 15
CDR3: CASSLDGYSKETQYF
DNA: TGTGCCAGCAGCTTAGATGGCTACAGCAAAGAGACCCAGTACTTC

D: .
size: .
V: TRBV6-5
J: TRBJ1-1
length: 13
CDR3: CASSYSRRTEAFF
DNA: TGTGCCAGCAGTTACTCGAGGCGGACTGAAGCTTTCTTT

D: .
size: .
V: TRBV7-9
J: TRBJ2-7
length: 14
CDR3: CASSPIGQPYEQYF
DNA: TGTGCCAGCAGCCCTATTGGACAGCCCTACGAGCAGTACTTC

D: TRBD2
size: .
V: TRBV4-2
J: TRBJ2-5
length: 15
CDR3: CASSQLAGGGETQYF
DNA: TGTGCCAGCAGCCAACTAGCGGGAGGGGGAGAGACCCAGTACTTC

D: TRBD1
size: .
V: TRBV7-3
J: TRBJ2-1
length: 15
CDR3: CASSSGTGAAGRQFF
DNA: TGTGCCAGCAGCTCCGGGACAGGGGCGGCAGGTCGGCAGTTCTTC

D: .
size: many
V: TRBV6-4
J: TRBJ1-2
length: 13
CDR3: CASSPQGTDGYTF
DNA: TGTGCCAGCAGTCCCCAGGGCACTGATGGCTACACCTTC

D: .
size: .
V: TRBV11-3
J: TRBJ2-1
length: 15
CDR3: CASSLEPGRRDEQFF
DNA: TGTGCCAGCAGCTTAGAGCCCGGGCGCAGGGATGAGCAGTTCTTC

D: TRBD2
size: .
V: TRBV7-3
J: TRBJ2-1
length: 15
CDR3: CASSLKEAGSREQFF
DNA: TGTGCCAGCAGCTTAAAAGAAGCGGGGTCAAGGGAGCAGTTCTTC

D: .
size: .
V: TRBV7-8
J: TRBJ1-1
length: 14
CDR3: CASSLAGDTAEAFF
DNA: TGTGCCAGCAGCTTGGCAGGGGATACGGCTGAAGCTTTCTTT

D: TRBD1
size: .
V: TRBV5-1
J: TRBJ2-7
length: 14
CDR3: CASSPGQGAYEQYF
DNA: TGCGCCAGCAGCCCGGGACAGGGTGCCTACGAGCAGTACTTC

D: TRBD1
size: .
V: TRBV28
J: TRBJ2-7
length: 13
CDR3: CASTEGQVYEQYF
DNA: TGTGCCAGCACCGAGGGACAGGTCTACGAGCAGTACTTC

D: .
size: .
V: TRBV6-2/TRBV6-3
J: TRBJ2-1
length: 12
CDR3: CASSYSRDEQFF
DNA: TGTGCCAGCAGTTACTCCAGGGATGAGCAGTTCTTC

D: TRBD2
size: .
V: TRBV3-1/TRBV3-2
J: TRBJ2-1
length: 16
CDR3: CASSQGTSGFYNEQFF
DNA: TGTGCCAGCAGCCAAGGGACTAGCGGGTTTTACAATGAGCAGTTCTTC

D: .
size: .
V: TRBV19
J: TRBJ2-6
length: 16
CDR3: CASMGWGTAGANVLTF
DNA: TGTGCCAGTATGGGGTGGGGCACCGCTGGGGCCAACGTCCTGACTTTC

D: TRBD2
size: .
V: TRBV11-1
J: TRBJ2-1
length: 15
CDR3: CASSSGLAGGYEQFF
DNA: TGTGCCAGCAGCTCCGGACTAGCGGGAGGATATGAGCAGTTCTTC

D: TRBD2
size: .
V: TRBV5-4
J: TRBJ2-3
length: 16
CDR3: CASSLITSGVSDTQYF
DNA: TGTGCCAGCAGCTTGATCACTAGCGGGGTTTCGGATACGCAGTATTTT

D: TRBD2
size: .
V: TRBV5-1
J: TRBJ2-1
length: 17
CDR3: CASSLAASGRYYNEQFF
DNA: TGCGCCAGCAGCCTGGCGGCAAGCGGGAGATACTACAATGAGCAGTTCTTC

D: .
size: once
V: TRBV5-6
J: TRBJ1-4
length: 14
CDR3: CASSYKSLHEKLFF
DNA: TGTGCCAGCAGCTACAAATCATTGCACGAAAAACTGTTTTTT

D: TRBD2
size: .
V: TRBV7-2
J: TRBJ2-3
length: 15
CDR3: CASSPRLAGTDTQYF
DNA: TGTGCCAGCAGCCCACGACTAGCGGGGACAGATACGCAGTATTTT

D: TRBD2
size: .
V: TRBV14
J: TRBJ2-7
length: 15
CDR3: CASSPWGGRAYEQYF
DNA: TGTGCCAGCAGTCCATGGGGGGGACGGGCCTACGAGCAGTACTTC

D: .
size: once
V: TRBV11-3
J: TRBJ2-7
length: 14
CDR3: CASSPGGGSYEQYF
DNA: TGTGCCAGCAGCCCTGGCGGAGGATCCTACGAGCAGTACTTC

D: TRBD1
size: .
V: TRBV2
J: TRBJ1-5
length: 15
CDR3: CASSEGGQTNQPQHF
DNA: TGTGCCAGCAGTGAAGGGGGACAGACGAATCAGCCCCAGCATTTT

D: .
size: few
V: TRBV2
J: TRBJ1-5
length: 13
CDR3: CASTKGSNQPQHF
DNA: TGTGCCAGTACTAAGGGGAGCAATCAGCCCCAGCATTTT

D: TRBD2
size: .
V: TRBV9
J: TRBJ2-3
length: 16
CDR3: CASSPSTSASTDTQYF
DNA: TGTGCCAGCAGCCCGTCGACTAGCGCGTCCACAGATACGCAGTATTTT

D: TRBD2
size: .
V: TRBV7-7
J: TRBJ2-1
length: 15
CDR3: CASSLDLAGSPEQFF
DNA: TGTGCTAGCAGCTTAGATCTAGCGGGATCGCCTGAGCAGTTCTTC

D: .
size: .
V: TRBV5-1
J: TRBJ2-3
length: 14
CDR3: CASSPDREGDTQYF
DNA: TGCGCCAGCAGCCCGGACAGGGAGGGAGATACGCAGTATTTT

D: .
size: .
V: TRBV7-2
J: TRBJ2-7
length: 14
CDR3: CASSSGTQLYEQYF
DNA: TGTGCCAGCAGCTCCGGGACACAACTCTACGAGCAGTACTTC

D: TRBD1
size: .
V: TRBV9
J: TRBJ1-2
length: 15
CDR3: CASSARQGTPYGYTF
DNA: TGTGCCAGCAGCGCCAGACAGGGTACCCCCTATGGCTACACCTTC

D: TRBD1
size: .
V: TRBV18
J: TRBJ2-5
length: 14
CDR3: CASSPGQGAQAQYF
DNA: TGTGCCAGCTCACCGGGACAGGGGGCGCAGGCCCAGTACTTC

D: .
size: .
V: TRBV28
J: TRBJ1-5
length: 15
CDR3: CASSLQVYSNQPQHF
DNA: TGTGCCAGCAGTCTCCAGGTGTATAGCAATCAGCCCCAGCATTTT

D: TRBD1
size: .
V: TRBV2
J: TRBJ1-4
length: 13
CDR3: CASIGTEGEKLFF
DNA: TGTGCCAGCATTGGGACAGAAGGTGAAAAACTGTTTTTT

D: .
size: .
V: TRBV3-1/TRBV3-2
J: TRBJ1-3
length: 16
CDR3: CASSRHRESSGNTIYF
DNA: TGTGCCAGCAGCCGACACAGGGAGAGCTCTGGAAACACCATATATTTT

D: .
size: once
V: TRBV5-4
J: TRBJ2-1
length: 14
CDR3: CASTDRGRDNEQFF
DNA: TGTGCCAGCACCGACCGGGGTAGAGACAATGAGCAGTTCTTC

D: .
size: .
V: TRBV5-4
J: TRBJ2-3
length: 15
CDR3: CASSFRSGEVNTQYF
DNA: TGTGCCAGCAGCTTTCGGTCGGGAGAGGTAAATACGCAGTATTTT